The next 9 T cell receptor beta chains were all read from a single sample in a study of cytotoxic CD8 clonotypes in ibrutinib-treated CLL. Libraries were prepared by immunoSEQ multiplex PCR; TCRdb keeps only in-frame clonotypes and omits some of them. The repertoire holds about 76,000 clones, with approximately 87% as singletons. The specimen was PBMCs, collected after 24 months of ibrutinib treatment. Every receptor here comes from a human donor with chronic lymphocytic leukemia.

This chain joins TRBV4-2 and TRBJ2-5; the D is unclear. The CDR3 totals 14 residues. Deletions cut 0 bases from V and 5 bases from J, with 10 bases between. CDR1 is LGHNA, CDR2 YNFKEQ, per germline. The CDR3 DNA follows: TGTGCCAGCAGCCAAGATCAGGCGCGGGAGACCCAGTACTTC. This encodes CASSQDQARETQYF.

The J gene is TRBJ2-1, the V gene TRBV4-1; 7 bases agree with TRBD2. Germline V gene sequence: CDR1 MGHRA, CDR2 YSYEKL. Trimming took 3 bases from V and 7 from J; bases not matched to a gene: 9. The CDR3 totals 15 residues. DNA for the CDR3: TGCGCCAGCAGCCACCCGGCGGGAGCGGTTAATGAGCAGTTCTTC. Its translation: CASSHPAGAVNEQFF.

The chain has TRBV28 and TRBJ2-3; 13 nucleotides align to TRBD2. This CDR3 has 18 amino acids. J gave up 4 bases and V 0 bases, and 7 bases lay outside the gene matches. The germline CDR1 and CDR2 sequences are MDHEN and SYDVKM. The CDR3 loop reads CASSLWGGLAGDSDTQYF. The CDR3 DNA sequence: TGTGCCAGCAGTTTATGGGGAGGACTAGCGGGAGATTCAGATACGCAGTATTTT.

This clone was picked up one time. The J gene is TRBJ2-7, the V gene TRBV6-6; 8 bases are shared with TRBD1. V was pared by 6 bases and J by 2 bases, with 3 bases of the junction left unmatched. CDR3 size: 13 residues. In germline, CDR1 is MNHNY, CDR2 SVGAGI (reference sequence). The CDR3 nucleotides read TGTGCCAGCAGACCGGGACAGGCCTACGAGCAGTACTTC. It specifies CASRPGQAYEQYF.

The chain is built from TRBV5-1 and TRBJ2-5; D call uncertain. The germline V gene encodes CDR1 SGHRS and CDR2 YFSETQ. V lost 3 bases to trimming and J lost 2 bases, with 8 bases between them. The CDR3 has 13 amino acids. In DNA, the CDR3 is TGCGCCAGCAGCTCTAGGCCGCAAGAGACCCAGTACTTC. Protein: CASSSRPQETQYF.

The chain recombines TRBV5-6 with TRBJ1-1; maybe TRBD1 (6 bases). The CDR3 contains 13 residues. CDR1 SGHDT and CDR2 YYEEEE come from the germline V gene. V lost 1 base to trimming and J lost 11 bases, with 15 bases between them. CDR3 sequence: CASSLWDTIRAFF. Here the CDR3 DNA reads TGTGCCAGCAGCTTGTGGGACACAATACGGGCTTTCTTT.

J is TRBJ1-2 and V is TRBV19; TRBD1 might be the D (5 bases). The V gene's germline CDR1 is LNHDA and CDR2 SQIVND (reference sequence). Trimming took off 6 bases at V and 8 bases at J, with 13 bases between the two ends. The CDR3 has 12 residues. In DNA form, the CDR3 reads TGTGCCAGTAGGAATAGGGCAGGGGGCTACACCTTC. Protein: CASRNRAGGYTF.

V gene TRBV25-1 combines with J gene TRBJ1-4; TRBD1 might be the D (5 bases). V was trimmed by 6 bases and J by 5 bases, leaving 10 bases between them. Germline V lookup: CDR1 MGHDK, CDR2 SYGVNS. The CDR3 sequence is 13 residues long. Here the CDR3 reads CASSPGGNEKLFF. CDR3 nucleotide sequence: TGTGCCAGCAGCCCTGGGGGAAATGAAAAACTGTTTTTT.

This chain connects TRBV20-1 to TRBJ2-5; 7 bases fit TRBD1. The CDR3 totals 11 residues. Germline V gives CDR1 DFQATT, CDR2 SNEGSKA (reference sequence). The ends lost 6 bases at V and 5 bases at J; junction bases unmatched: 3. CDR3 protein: CSATGVETQYF. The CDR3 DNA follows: TGCAGTGCCACAGGGGTCGAGACCCAGTACTTC.